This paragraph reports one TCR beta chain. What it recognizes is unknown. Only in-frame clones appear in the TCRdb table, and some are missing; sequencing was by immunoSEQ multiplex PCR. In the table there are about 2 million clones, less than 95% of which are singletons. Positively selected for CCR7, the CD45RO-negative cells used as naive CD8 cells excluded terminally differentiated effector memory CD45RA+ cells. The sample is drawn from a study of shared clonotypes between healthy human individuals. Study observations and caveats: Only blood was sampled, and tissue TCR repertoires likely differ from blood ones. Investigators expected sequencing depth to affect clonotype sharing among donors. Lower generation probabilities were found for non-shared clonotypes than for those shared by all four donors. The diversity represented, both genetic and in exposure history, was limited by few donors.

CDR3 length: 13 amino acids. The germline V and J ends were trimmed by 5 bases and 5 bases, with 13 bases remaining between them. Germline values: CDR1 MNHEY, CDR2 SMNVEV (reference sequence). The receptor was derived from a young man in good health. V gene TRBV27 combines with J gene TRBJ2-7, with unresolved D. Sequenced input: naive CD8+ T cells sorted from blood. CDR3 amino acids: CASSPRLGNEQYF. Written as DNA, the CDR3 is TGTGCCAGCAGTCCGAGGCTAGGGAACGAGCAGTACTTC.